The 24 T cell receptor beta chains listed next were all sequenced from one sample in a study of OX40 agonist ivuxolimab in advanced cancers. Sequencing was performed with immunoSEQ multiplex PCR; in TCRdb, only in-frame clones are kept and a portion is missing. The profile shows 65,000 to 70,000 clones, 70% to 85% of them singletons. The specimen comprised CD4+ or CD8+ T cells sorted from blood, sampled in a trial of the OX40 agonist ivuxolimab. These receptor sequences come from an adult with an advanced solid tumor such as melanoma, head and neck, liver or kidney cancer.

The gene calls are TRBV10-1 and TRBJ2-4, with no clear D. The germline V gene has CDR1 WNHNN and CDR2 SYGVQD (reference sequence). V lost 0 bases to trimming and J lost 3 bases, with 9 bases between them. The CDR3 is 15 amino acids. This chain's CDR3 is CASSESFGGKNIQYF. The CDR3 DNA reads TGCGCCAGCAGTGAGTCGTTTGGCGGCAAAAACATTCAGTACTTC.

Of note for this clone: Other DNA sequences in this sample translate to the same CDR3. The J gene is TRBJ2-3, the V gene TRBV7-9; D gene ambiguous. This CDR3 contains 12 residues. Germline CDR1 and CDR2: SEHNR and FQNEAQ (reference sequence). Trimming cost V 5 bases and J 2 bases, with 5 bases left between them. Here the CDR3 reads CASSPSTDTQYF. The CDR3, as DNA: TGTGCCAGCAGCCCCTCCACAGATACGCAGTATTTT.

This clone has a single count. This chain joins TRBV5-1 and TRBJ1-2; D is unresolved. Trimming cost V 1 base and J 4 bases, with 8 bases left between them. The CDR3 contains 13 residues. The germline CDR1 and CDR2 sequences are SGHRS and YFSETQ. The CDR3 loop reads CASSLSQVYGYTF. CDR3 DNA: TGCGCCAGCAGCTTGTCTCAGGTCTATGGCTACACCTTC.

V usage is TRBV19 and J usage is TRBJ2-1; D is unresolved. CDR3 length equals 15 residues. Germline V lookup: CDR1 LNHDA, CDR2 SQIVND (reference sequence). The V gene lost 0 bases and the J gene lost 1 base, with 7 bases spanning the gap. CDR3 DNA: TGTGCCAGTAGTATAGATTTCAGATCCTACAATGAGCAGTTCTTC. Translating gives CASSIDFRSYNEQFF. Complete variable domain (other parts from reference TRBV19 and TRBJ2-1): DGGITQSPKYLFRKEGQNVTLSCEQNLNHDAMYWYRQDPGQGLRLIYYSQIVNDFQKGDIAEGYSVSREKKESFPLTVTSAQKNPTAFYLCASSIDFRSYNEQFFGPGTRLTVL.

This clone came up once. This rearrangement joins TRBV5-1 to TRBJ1-1, with D unresolved. V lost 3 bases, J lost 2 bases, and 11 bases lay in between. The CDR3 has 14 residues. CDR1 SGHRS and CDR2 YFSETQ come from the germline V gene. CDR3 in amino acids: CASSSGPVNTEAFF. CDR3 DNA sequence: TGCGCCAGCAGCTCCGGGCCGGTAAACACTGAAGCTTTCTTT.

Written as DNA, the CDR3 is TGTGCCAGCAGCTTTTCTGGGGACGAGCAGTTCTTC. It is translated as CASSFSGDEQFF. The chain couples TRBV7-9 to TRBJ2-1; perhaps D is TRBD1 or TRBD2 (5 bases each). The germline V and J ends were trimmed by 3 bases and 10 bases, with 10 bases remaining between them. CDR3 length equals 12 residues. CDR1 is SEHNR, CDR2 FQNEAQ, per germline (reference sequence). Together with reference TRBV7-9 and TRBJ2-1, the CDR3 gives the full variable domain: DTGVSQNPRHKITKRGQNVTFRCDPISEHNRLYWYRQTLGQGPEFLTYFQNEAQLEKSRLLSDRFSAERPKGSFSTLEIQRTEQGDSAMYLCASSFSGDEQFFGPGTRLTVL.

In its sample, this clone was seen a few times. The rearrangement joins TRBV28 to TRBJ2-1; D gene uncertain. From germline, CDR1 is MDHEN and CDR2 SYDVKM. Trimming took 6 bases from V and 8 from J, leaving 17 bases between them. The CDR3 is 14 residues long. The CDR3 reads CASRGSSTQDEQFF. CDR3 DNA: TGTGCCAGCAGAGGCTCTTCCACACAAGATGAGCAGTTCTTC.

CDR3 amino acids: CASSPPLGQGAKTQYF. The CDR3 DNA follows: TGTGCCAGCTCACCACCGCTGGGACAGGGTGCGAAGACCCAGTACTTC. The rearrangement uses TRBV18 and TRBJ2-5, with 9 positions matching TRBD1. The CDR3 has 16 residues. Germline V gene lookup returns CDR1 KGHSH and CDR2 LQKENI. Losses at the gene ends were 0 bases for V and 6 bases for J; bases not matched to a gene: 8.

This clone was seen only a few times. The V call is TRBV5-1, the J call TRBJ2-2; D not certain. From germline, CDR1 is SGHRS and CDR2 YFSETQ. The CDR3 runs 14 residues. Trimming shortened V by 8 bases and J by 0 bases, and 11 bases separated the two germline ends. The CDR3 reads CASLLTPNTGELFF. The DNA of the CDR3 is TGCGCCAGTCTCCTAACCCCGAACACCGGGGAGCTGTTTTTT.

CDR3 protein: CASSLVIYTGELFF. The CDR3 DNA reads as TGTGCCAGCAGCTTGGTAATATACACCGGGGAGCTGTTTTTT. The chain couples TRBV5-6 to TRBJ2-2, with no clear D. The CDR3 is made up of 14 amino acids. V was trimmed by 0 bases and J by 3 bases, leaving 6 bases between them. Germline V gives CDR1 SGHDT, CDR2 YYEEEE.

The table lists this clone with a count of one. This sequence joins TRBV6-5 and TRBJ1-1, with D unclear. The germline V gene has CDR1 MNHEY and CDR2 SVGAGI. The CDR3 consists of 13 residues. V dropped 2 bases and J dropped 7 bases, with 11 bases sitting between them. The CDR3 nucleotides are TGTGCCAGCAGTTACCTCAAATACAGTGAAGCTTTCTTT. It is translated as CASSYLKYSEAFF.

The chain recombines TRBV28 with TRBJ2-3; 13 nucleotides line up with TRBD2. V trimming: 4 bases; J trimming: 5 bases; junction bases outside the gene matches: 6. The CDR3 runs 16 residues. Per germline, CDR1 MDHEN and CDR2 SYDVKM. This CDR3 reads CASSSGLAGVRDTQYF. DNA of the CDR3: TGTGCCAGCAGTTCCGGACTAGCGGGAGTGAGAGATACGCAGTATTTT.

This rearrangement joins TRBV28 to TRBJ1-1; D uncertain. The CDR3 is made up of 14 amino acids. Germline V gene data show CDR1 as MDHEN and CDR2 as SYDVKM. V lost 0 bases to trimming and J lost 5 bases, with 10 bases between them. The CDR3 protein is CASSLWEGSTEAFF. The CDR3 DNA reads as TGTGCCAGCAGTTTATGGGAGGGCAGTACTGAAGCTTTCTTT.

The gene calls are TRBV2 and TRBJ1-4, with D unclear. With 2 bases removed from V and 5 bases from J, the gap between germline ends came to 15 bases. The germline CDR1 and CDR2 sequences are SNHLY and FYNNEI. This CDR3 is 16 amino acids long. The CDR3 DNA reads as TGTGCCAGCAGTGAAAGATGGGGTCTCCAGAATGAAAAACTGTTTTTT. This codes for CASSERWGLQNEKLFF.

This rearrangement joins TRBV7-6 to TRBJ2-3; 12 nucleotides line up with TRBD2. This CDR3 is 17 amino acids long. Germline V CDR1 and CDR2: SGHVS, FNYEAQ. V was clipped by 1 base and J by 7 bases; unmatched bases: 9. CDR3 DNA: TGTGCCAGCAGCTTAGGATCTAGCGGGGGGGCAACAAATACGCAGTATTTT. Translating it yields CASSLGSSGGATNTQYF.

V gene TRBV2 combines with J gene TRBJ2-5; a weak D match, TRBD1 (5 bases). The CDR3 sequence is 13 residues long. V gave up 8 bases and J gave up 1 base, with 11 bases separating them. Germline V gene sequence: CDR1 SNHLY, CDR2 FYNNEI. The CDR3 DNA sequence: TGTGCCAGCGATCTAGACAGCCAAGAGACCCAGTACTTC. It codes for CASDLDSQETQYF. The full variable domain, completed using reference TRBV2 and TRBJ2-5, is EPEVTQTPSHQVTQMGQEVILRCVPISNHLYFYWYRQILGQKVEFLVSFYNNEISEKSEIFDDQFSVERPDGSNFTLKIRSTKLEDSAMYFCASDLDSQETQYFGPGTRLLVL.

This rearrangement joins TRBV19 to TRBJ2-2, with TRBD1 matching over 9 bases. CDR3 length equals 13 residues. Germline CDR1 reads LNHDA; CDR2 reads SQIVND (reference sequence). J gave up 7 bases and V 6 bases, and 3 bases lay outside the gene matches. The CDR3, as DNA: TGTGCCAGTAGACAGGGGGCGGGCGGGGAGCTGTTTTTT. It codes for CASRQGAGGELFF.

The sample holds a few counts of this clone. The chain carries TRBV7-6 and TRBJ2-5; D uncertain. The CDR3 consists of 11 residues. Looked up from germline, CDR1 is SGHVS and CDR2 is FNYEAQ. V was shortened by 4 bases and J by 2 bases, with 2 bases between the two germline ends. CDR3 DNA: TGTGCCAGCAGCTGGCAAGAGACCCAGTACTTC. Translation: CASSWQETQYF.

This clone was found a few times. The rearrangement links TRBV7-2 to TRBJ1-3; TRBD1 is a possible D gene (6 bases). There are 15 residues in the CDR3. The V and J ends lost 5 bases and 4 bases respectively, with 15 bases between them. Germline values: CDR1 SGHTA, CDR2 FQGNSA. DNA for the CDR3: TGTGCCAGCAGCCCACTAACAGGGTTCGGAAACACCATATATTTT. Translated: CASSPLTGFGNTIYF.

This clone has just one count. The V and J genes are TRBV5-6 and TRBJ1-2, with a weak D call TRBD1 (5 bases). Between the trimmed V and J ends, which lost 1 base and 8 bases, there was a span of 15 bases. The germline CDR1 and CDR2 sequences are SGHDT and YYEEEE. This CDR3 has 14 residues. The CDR3 DNA is TGTGCCAGCAGCTTGCAGGGAGACGCCTACGGCTACACCTTC. It codes for CASSLQGDAYGYTF.

The CDR3 here is CAGRTGISYGYTF. In nucleotides, the CDR3 is TGTGCCGGGCGGACAGGGATCAGCTATGGCTACACCTTC. The chain employs TRBV30 and TRBJ1-2, with TRBD1 matching 8 bases. CDR1 and CDR2 from the germline V gene are GTSNPN and SVGIG (reference sequence). This CDR3 comprises 13 residues. The V segment lost 8 bases and the J segment 4 bases; nucleotides outside the gene matches: 9.

This clone was recorded only once. The rearrangement links TRBV19 to TRBJ2-5; 9 nucleotides line up with TRBD2. The CDR3 sequence is 16 residues long. V shed 3 bases, J shed 5 bases, and the junction held 10 bases outside the gene matches. Germline V lookup: CDR1 LNHDA, CDR2 SQIVND (reference sequence). The DNA for the CDR3 is TGTGCCAGTAGTATTAGGCGCGTTAGCGGGGGCGAGACCCAGTACTTC. Translating it yields CASSIRRVSGGETQYF. The entire variable domain, with the rest obtained from reference TRBV19 and TRBJ2-5, is as follows: DGGITQSPKYLFRKEGQNVTLSCEQNLNHDAMYWYRQDPGQGLRLIYYSQIVNDFQKGDIAEGYSVSREKKESFPLTVTSAQKNPTAFYLCASSIRRVSGGETQYFGPGTRLLVL.

The J gene is TRBJ2-3, the V gene TRBV30; D ambiguous. V dropped 0 bases and J dropped 0 bases, with 4 bases sitting between them. The CDR3 loop spans 13 amino acids. Germline loops: CDR1 GTSNPN, CDR2 SVGIG (reference sequence). The CDR3: CAWSVVSTDTQYF. CDR3 nucleotide sequence: TGTGCCTGGAGTGTGGTAAGCACAGATACGCAGTATTTT. Drawing the rest from reference TRBV30 and TRBJ2-3, the complete variable domain is SQTIHQWPATLVQPVGSPLSLECTVEGTSNPNLYWYRQAAGRGLQLLFYSVGIGQISSEVPQNLSASRPQDRQFILSSKKLLLSDSGFYLCAWSVVSTDTQYFGPGTRLTVL.

This clone was seen a single time. The chain joins TRBV7-9 to TRBJ1-2; D might be TRBD1 (5 bases). Germline CDR1 SEHNR, CDR2 FQNEAQ (reference sequence). CDR3 length: 15 amino acids. Trimming took off 5 bases at V and 0 bases at J, with 13 bases between the two ends. For the CDR3, the DNA is TGTGCCAGCAGCCCACGGGGCAACACTAACTATGGCTACACCTTC. It codes for CASSPRGNTNYGYTF.